Listed below are T cell receptor beta chains from one sample, sequenced in a study of blood T cells in healthy people across ages. TCRdb reprocessed the 5' RACE reads with MiXCR, giving one entry per CDR3 protein. This table has roughly 1,000,000 distinct CDR3 sequences, 20% to 25% appearing once. This same sample was also part of a study on T cells of mothers and their children.

Specimen: blood. These receptor sequences come from a girl aged 2 to 9 in good health. Each CDR3 is given with its conserved first and last residue. D genes are given only for firm matches. Expanded clones are given a class, and other clones once, few, many or no size at all.

j_call: TRBJ1-2; d_call: -; clone_size: -; v_call: TRBV29-1; cdr3_nt: TGCAGCGCCCCCCGTGGGAATAATGGCTACACCTTC; cdr3_aa: CSAPRGNNGYTF
j_call: TRBJ1-1; d_call: -; clone_size: -; v_call: TRBV2; cdr3_nt: TGTGCCAGCAGTCTCCGGGACCCCAACTACACTGAAGCTTTCTTT; cdr3_aa: CASSLRDPNYTEAFF
j_call: TRBJ2-7; d_call: TRBD1; clone_size: -; v_call: TRBV4-3; cdr3_nt: TGCGCCAGCAGCCAAGGCTTGGGACAGCTTTACGAGCAGTACTTC; cdr3_aa: CASSQGLGQLYEQYF
j_call: TRBJ2-2; d_call: -; clone_size: -; v_call: TRBV6-6; cdr3_nt: TGTGCCAGCAGTTCTATGACTGTGCCGAACACCGGGGAGCTGTTTTTT; cdr3_aa: CASSSMTVPNTGELFF
j_call: TRBJ2-7; d_call: TRBD1; clone_size: few; v_call: TRBV2; cdr3_nt: TGTGCCAGCAGAGAGACAGGGTTGGAGTTCGAGCAGTACTTC; cdr3_aa: CASRETGLEFEQYF
j_call: TRBJ2-3; d_call: -; clone_size: -; v_call: TRBV11-2; cdr3_nt: TGTGCCAGCAGCTCCGATCCCCCCACAGATACGCAGTATTTT; cdr3_aa: CASSSDPPTDTQYF
j_call: TRBJ2-3; d_call: TRBD1; clone_size: many; v_call: TRBV28; cdr3_nt: TGTGCCAGCAGTTGGGACAGGGAATCGACAGATACGCAGTATTTT; cdr3_aa: CASSWDRESTDTQYF
j_call: TRBJ2-1; d_call: -; clone_size: -; v_call: TRBV20-1; cdr3_nt: TGCAGTGCTTACAACCCAGGGGAGAGCTCCTACAATGAGCAGTTCTTC; cdr3_aa: CSAYNPGESSYNEQFF
j_call: TRBJ1-5; d_call: -; clone_size: few; v_call: TRBV7-3; cdr3_nt: TGTGCCAGCAGCCCCGTTCTGGGAGAGGAGGTGTCAGATACGCAGCATTTT; cdr3_aa: CASSPVLGEEVSDTQHF
j_call: TRBJ2-2; d_call: TRBD1; clone_size: -; v_call: TRBV28; cdr3_nt: TGTGCCAGCAGTTTTTACGAGGGGGCTCGGACCGGGGAGCTGTTTTTT; cdr3_aa: CASSFYEGARTGELFF
j_call: TRBJ1-1; d_call: -; clone_size: -; v_call: TRBV7-9; cdr3_nt: TGTGCCAGCAGCTTAGGGCTCGGGGGAAACACTGAAGCTTTCTTT; cdr3_aa: CASSLGLGGNTEAFF
j_call: TRBJ2-5; d_call: -; clone_size: few; v_call: TRBV4-1; cdr3_nt: TGCGCCAGCAGCCAAGACTACGGACAACAAGAGACCCAGTACTTC; cdr3_aa: CASSQDYGQQETQYF
j_call: TRBJ2-5; d_call: TRBD1; clone_size: -; v_call: TRBV9; cdr3_nt: TGTGCCAGCAGCGCCGGGACAGGTAGAGGAAGGGAGACCCAGTACTTC; cdr3_aa: CASSAGTGRGRETQYF
j_call: TRBJ2-7; d_call: TRBD2; clone_size: few; v_call: TRBV28; cdr3_nt: TGTGCCAGCAGTTCCGTGGGTAGCGGGAGAGACGAGCAGTACTTC; cdr3_aa: CASSSVGSGRDEQYF
j_call: TRBJ2-1; d_call: -; clone_size: -; v_call: TRBV28; cdr3_nt: TGTGCCAGCACCCCAGTAGGGCTAGCGAGTAATGAGCAGTTCTTC; cdr3_aa: CASTPVGLASNEQFF
j_call: TRBJ2-7; d_call: -; clone_size: -; v_call: TRBV20-1; cdr3_nt: TGCAGTGCTAGAGATCGAAACGACGAGCAGTACTTC; cdr3_aa: CSARDRNDEQYF
j_call: TRBJ2-1; d_call: -; clone_size: few; v_call: TRBV7-2; cdr3_nt: TGTGCCAGCAGCTTATCAAACTATGAGCAGTTCTTC; cdr3_aa: CASSLSNYEQFF
j_call: TRBJ2-1; d_call: TRBD2; clone_size: few; v_call: TRBV29-1; cdr3_nt: TGCAGCTTACCGGGACTAGGTTACAATGGGCAGTTCTTC; cdr3_aa: CSLPGLGYNGQFF
j_call: TRBJ2-3; d_call: -; clone_size: -; v_call: TRBV6-5; cdr3_nt: TGTGTCAGCAGATACATGGGGGCGGCGGATACGCAGTATTTT; cdr3_aa: CVSRYMGAADTQYF
j_call: TRBJ2-7; d_call: TRBD1; clone_size: few; v_call: TRBV29-1; cdr3_nt: TGCAGCGTCGTGACAGGGACAACCTACGAGCAGTACTTC; cdr3_aa: CSVVTGTTYEQYF
j_call: TRBJ1-1; d_call: TRBD1; clone_size: -; v_call: TRBV28; cdr3_nt: TGTGCCAGCAGTCCCGGGACAGTTAAAGCTGAAGCTTTCTTT; cdr3_aa: CASSPGTVKAEAFF
j_call: TRBJ2-1; d_call: -; clone_size: few; v_call: TRBV6-2/TRBV6-3; cdr3_nt: TGTGCCAGCAGCTTAGAAAGACACCTCCCTTACAATGAGCAGTTCTTC; cdr3_aa: CASSLERHLPYNEQFF
j_call: TRBJ2-3; d_call: -; clone_size: -; v_call: TRBV12-3/TRBV12-4; cdr3_nt: TGTGCCAGCAGTTTTAACAGGGCAGAGGATACGCAGTATTTT; cdr3_aa: CASSFNRAEDTQYF
j_call: TRBJ1-1; d_call: -; clone_size: -; v_call: TRBV12-3/TRBV12-4; cdr3_nt: TGTGCCAGCAGCCCATGGGAGGACCCTGAAGCTTTCTTT; cdr3_aa: CASSPWEDPEAFF
j_call: TRBJ2-5; d_call: TRBD1; clone_size: -; v_call: TRBV24-1; cdr3_nt: TGTGCCACCAGTGTATCCCCCGGGACAGGCCTTCAAGAGACCCAGTACTTC; cdr3_aa: CATSVSPGTGLQETQYF